The following is a T cell receptor beta chain sequence with its context. The clone's antigen remains unknown. No much larger clone is present one base from it, and per-base qualities are unavailable. The reads were generated on an Illumina HiSeq 2500. Quantitative 5'-RACE with molecular barcodes was the method used to prepare the TCR beta libraries. In the paper's pipeline: Disease-linked TCR variants were identified with a new computational method built on a probabilistic model of VDJ rearrangement. Using fastp trimming at Q25 and MiXCR clonotype assembly, TCRdb reanalyzed the public sequencing data and kept in-frame beta chains. Under each unique CDR3 protein, matching rows form one entry showing the most common genes and DNA. TCRdb's processing, not the authors' own work, is the source of the V and J calls. The sample includes roughly 180,000 distinct CDR3 sequences, with around a tenth observed a single time. The ten top clones hold more than 13% of the sample.

The CDR3 holds 15 amino acids from the cysteine to the phenylalanine. The CDR3 DNA has 45 bases and is translated from base 1. V has 3 bases trimmed and J has 3 bases trimmed; junction bases matching no gene number 3. These data belong to a study of CD8 T cells in ankylosing spondylitis (dated by TCRdb to 2017 to 2019). Study-level background: T cell receptor beta repertoires were profiled in healthy donors and ankylosing spondylitis patients so that disease-linked TCR variants could be found. The full study cohort was made up of about 24 ankylosing spondylitis patients and fewer than 120 healthy donors. Peripheral blood was sampled, and synovial fluid was additionally collected from ankylosing spondylitis patients. Broader findings and caveats from the paper: According to the report, matched synovial fluid samples from ankylosing spondylitis patients were significantly enriched for the disease-linked clones. Some motif variants were previously reported in synovial fluid and blood of reactive arthritis patients, suggesting common disease-initiation mechanisms. Blood from ankylosing spondylitis patients appeared to be characterized by a TCR beta motif composed of 7 to 9 highly homologous amino acid variants. The disease-linked clones had a CD8+ phenotype and were found at relatively low frequencies in peripheral blood.

The V and J genes are TRBV12-3 or TRBV12-4 and TRBJ2-3; TRBD2 aligns with 10 central bases. This TCR derives from a female donor with ankylosing spondylitis or in good health (not recorded which). Sequencing input: blood, either unsorted or a sorted T cell fraction (not recorded which). The CDR3 corresponds to CASSFLAGETDTQYF. In nucleotide form, the sequence is TGTGCCAGCAGTTTTCTAGCGGGAGAGACAGATACGCAGTATTTT.